The 30 T cell receptor beta chains reported below all come from one sample, sequenced in a study of blood T cell repertoires in COVID-19. Assay used: immunoSEQ multiplex PCR; TCRdb lists only in-frame clones, some missing. The sample contains 250,000 or so clones, around nine tenths of which appear only once. Sequencing used peripheral blood. Receptors were obtained from a middle-aged woman who had recovered from COVID-19.

The chain joins TRBV15 to TRBJ2-3, with 11 bases that match TRBD2. J gave up 0 bases and V 6 bases, and 11 bases lay outside the gene matches. From germline, CDR1 is LNHNV and CDR2 YYDKDF (reference sequence). The CDR3 runs 18 residues. CDR3 region: CATRDGTSGTYSTDTQYF. Written as DNA, the CDR3 is TGTGCCACCAGGGACGGGACTAGCGGAACCTATAGCACAGATACGCAGTATTTT.

This clone was seen only once. The CDR3 loop reads CASSQLGLNTEAFF. CDR3 DNA: TGCGCCAGCAGCCAATTGGGCCTGAACACTGAAGCTTTCTTT. This chain links TRBV4-1 with TRBJ1-1; D unresolved. The CDR3 loop spans 14 amino acids. V lost 2 bases and J 0 bases, leaving 7 bases between the germline ends. In germline, CDR1 is MGHRA, CDR2 YSYEKL.

This sequence joins TRBV13 and TRBJ2-3, with D possibly matching TRBD1 (7 bases). The germline CDR1 and CDR2 sequences are PRHDT and FYEKMQ (reference sequence). V gave up 0 bases and J gave up 3 bases, with 10 bases separating them. This CDR3 contains 15 residues. CDR3 in amino acids: CASSLGAGGTDTQYF. The CDR3 nucleotides are TGTGCCAGCAGCTTAGGGGCAGGGGGGACAGATACGCAGTATTTT.

This clone came up once. V usage is TRBV11-3 and J usage is TRBJ1-2, with a possible D match to TRBD1 (5 bases). CDR1 and CDR2 from the germline V gene are SGHNT and YENEEA. V gave up 4 bases and J gave up 9 bases, with 15 bases separating them. This CDR3 comprises 13 residues. The CDR3 DNA reads as TGTGCCAGCAGCTGGGGGGGAACCGAGAGCTACACCTTC. It codes for CASSWGGTESYTF.

In this sample, this clone turned up a few times. The chain uses TRBV12-3 or TRBV12-4 and TRBJ1-1; unclear D gene. Trimming removed 6 bases from V and 7 bases from J, with 12 bases in between. CDR3 length: 12 residues. CDR3 sequence reads: CASSSGGLEAFF. Here the CDR3 DNA reads TGTGCCAGCAGCTCGGGAGGACTTGAAGCTTTCTTT.

The rearrangement joins TRBV4-3 to TRBJ2-3; D perhaps matches TRBD2 (5 bases). Germline CDR1 and CDR2: LGHNA and YSLEER. Trimming left V 4 bases short and J 1 base short, with 12 bases between. The CDR3 runs to 15 residues. CDR3 loop: CASSPPPRGTDTQYF. CDR3 DNA sequence: TGCGCCAGCAGCCCCCCGCCGCGGGGCACAGATACGCAGTATTTT.

The chain joins TRBV5-4 to TRBJ2-1; the D gene is possibly TRBD2 (6 bases). V was pared by 0 bases and J by 4 bases, with 14 bases between. The germline gives CDR1 SGHNT, CDR2 YYREEE (reference sequence). The CDR3 runs 16 residues. CDR3 region: CASSLGGVGGYNEQFF. DNA of the CDR3: TGTGCCAGCAGCTTGGGGGGGGTAGGAGGATACAATGAGCAGTTCTTC.

The genes are TRBV5-4 and TRBJ2-3; 14 bases match TRBD2. V shed 3 bases and J 5 bases; nucleotides not matched to a gene: 5. This CDR3 region has 16 residues. From germline, CDR1 is SGHNT and CDR2 YYREEE (reference sequence). CDR3 sequence: CASSSRLAGGGDTQYF. CDR3 in DNA: TGTGCCAGCAGCTCCCGACTAGCGGGAGGGGGAGATACGCAGTATTTT.

The gene calls are TRBV24-1 and TRBJ2-1; weak D call: TRBD1 (7 bases). Deletions cut 3 bases from V and 2 bases from J, with 10 bases between. CDR1 KGHDR and CDR2 SFDVKD come from the germline V gene. The CDR3 contains 15 residues. CDR3 nucleotide sequence: TGTGCCACCAGTGATACCAGGGGGGCCTACAATGAGCAGTTCTTC. As protein: CATSDTRGAYNEQFF.

The V gene is TRBV5-8, the J gene TRBJ2-5; D gene ambiguous. The CDR3 spans 11 residues. Trimming removed 4 bases at V and 7 bases at J, with 8 bases between. Germline assignment: CDR1 SGHTS and CDR2 YDEGEE. CDR3 sequence: CASSPLGTQYF. CDR3 coding DNA: TGTGCCAGCAGCCCGCTCGGGACCCAGTACTTC.

This chain uses TRBV10-2 with TRBJ2-1; D may be TRBD1 (6 bases). Trimming removed 6 bases from V and 0 bases from J, with 21 bases in between. Looked up from germline, CDR1 is WSHSY and CDR2 is SAAADI. This CDR3 comprises 18 residues. The CDR3 DNA follows: TGCGCCAGCAGACAGGACAGCCACCGCACAAGCTCCTACAATGAGCAGTTCTTC. This encodes CASRQDSHRTSSYNEQFF.

This sequence joins TRBV5-1 and TRBJ1-5, with 8 bases lining up with TRBD1. Germline V gene data show CDR1 as SGHRS and CDR2 as YFSETQ. Trimming took 4 bases from V and 5 from J; bases not matched to a gene: 8. CDR3 length equals 15 residues. The DNA for the CDR3 is TGCGCCAGCAGCCCGGGGGACAGGCCGTATCAGCCCCAGCATTTT. Its protein is CASSPGDRPYQPQHF. Using reference TRBV5-1 and TRBJ1-5 for the parts outside the CDR3, the full variable domain is KAGVTQTPRYLIKTRGQQVTLSCSPISGHRSVSWYQQTPGQGLQFLFEYFSETQRNKGNFPGRFSGRQFSNSRSEMNVSTLELGDSALYLCASSPGDRPYQPQHFGDGTRLSIL.

The chain carries TRBV10-3 and TRBJ1-5; 10 bases line up with TRBD1. Germline trimming cut 6 bases from V and 6 bases from J; bases unmatched to any gene: 5. The CDR3 is 14 residues long. CDR1 is ENHRY and CDR2 is SYGVKD in the germline V gene. CDR3 in DNA: TGTGCCATCAGCCCGGGACAGGGGTTTCAGCCCCAGCATTTT. Amino acid sequence: CAISPGQGFQPQHF.

The rearrangement joins TRBV25-1 to TRBJ1-1; TRBD1 is a possible D gene (5 bases). Germline loops: CDR1 MGHDK, CDR2 SYGVNS. Trimming removed 1 base at V and 6 bases at J, with 12 bases between. The CDR3 has 14 residues. CDR3 amino acids: CASSEWGDLAEAFF. As DNA, the CDR3 is TGTGCCAGCAGTGAATGGGGGGACTTGGCTGAAGCTTTCTTT.

The chain links TRBV6-5 to TRBJ1-1; D is perhaps TRBD1 (6 bases). V was shortened by 10 bases and J by 1 base, with 13 bases between the two germline ends. The length of the CDR3 is 13 residues. CDR1 is MNHEY, CDR2 SVGAGI, per germline. The CDR3 nucleotides are TGTGCCACCACGGGACACACGAACACTGAAGCTTTCTTT. It specifies CATTGHTNTEAFF.

The gene calls are TRBV6-5 and TRBJ2-7; tentative D call: TRBD1 (6 bases). V lost 6 bases to trimming and J lost 9 bases, with 15 bases between them. Germline V gene sequence: CDR1 MNHEY, CDR2 SVGAGI. The CDR3 spans 12 residues. CDR3 sequence reads: CASRQGAQRQYV. Written as DNA, the CDR3 is TGTGCCAGCAGACAGGGCGCCCAGCGGCAGTACGTC.

This clone came up once. The chain uses TRBV3-1 (or the pseudogene TRBV3-2) and TRBJ1-4; D ambiguous. This CDR3 is built from 15 residues. V shed 3 bases and J shed 4 bases, with 12 bases lying between them. Germline CDR1 and CDR2: LGHDT and YNNKEL (reference sequence). CDR3: CASSHMPRRNEKLFF. The CDR3 bases are TGTGCCAGCAGCCATATGCCGCGCCGTAATGAAAAACTGTTTTTT.

The chain uses TRBV19 and TRBJ2-1, with D perhaps TRBD2 (5 bases). V dropped 6 bases and J dropped 1 base, with 7 bases sitting between them. Per germline, CDR1 LNHDA and CDR2 SQIVND (reference sequence). The CDR3 spans 13 residues. This CDR3 is CASSPGSYNEQFF. CDR3 DNA: TGTGCCAGTAGCCCGGGGTCCTACAATGAGCAGTTCTTC. Variable domain in full (rest from reference TRBV19 and TRBJ2-1): DGGITQSPKYLFRKEGQNVTLSCEQNLNHDAMYWYRQDPGQGLRLIYYSQIVNDFQKGDIAEGYSVSREKKESFPLTVTSAQKNPTAFYLCASSPGSYNEQFFGPGTRLTVL.

V usage is TRBV5-1 and J usage is TRBJ2-2, with 7 bases lining up with TRBD2. Trimming removed 3 bases from V and 0 bases from J; junction bases left unmatched: 2. From germline, CDR1 is SGHRS and CDR2 YFSETQ. The CDR3 is 15 residues long. CDR3 in DNA: TGCGCCAGCAGCTGGGGGGGTTCGAACACCGGGGAGCTGTTTTTT. It encodes CASSWGGSNTGELFF. The variable domain in full, with the rest retrieved from reference TRBV5-1 and TRBJ2-2, is KAGVTQTPRYLIKTRGQQVTLSCSPISGHRSVSWYQQTPGQGLQFLFEYFSETQRNKGNFPGRFSGRQFSNSRSEMNVSTLELGDSALYLCASSWGGSNTGELFFGEGSRLTVL.

The J gene is TRBJ2-2, the V gene TRBV19, with a tentative D call TRBD2 (5 bases). Germline V lookup: CDR1 LNHDA, CDR2 SQIVND (reference sequence). CDR3 size: 15 residues. The germline V and J ends were trimmed by 9 bases and 2 bases, with 16 bases remaining between them. CDR3 sequence: CASGVGLVNTGELFF. The CDR3 nucleotides are TGTGCCAGCGGGGTGGGGTTGGTCAACACCGGGGAGCTGTTTTTT.

The chain uses TRBV7-2 and TRBJ1-5; TRBD1 agrees at 9 bases. Germline loops: CDR1 SGHTA, CDR2 FQGNSA. Trimming at V came to 8 bases and at J to 4 bases, leaving 6 bases not matched to a gene. The CDR3 contains 14 residues. CDR3 coding DNA: TGTGCCAGCCCACGGACAGGGGAAAATCAGCCCCAGCATTTT. Its translation is CASPRTGENQPQHF.

This chain connects TRBV7-3 to TRBJ1-1, with D possibly TRBD1 on 6 matching bases. Germline CDR1 reads SGHTA; CDR2 reads FQGTGA. CDR3 size: 13 residues. Trimming removed 3 bases from V and 6 bases from J, with 11 bases in between. CDR3 in amino acids: CASSLGGPAEAFF. The CDR3 DNA is TGTGCCAGCAGCTTGGGGGGGCCCGCTGAAGCTTTCTTT.

Only one count was recorded for this clone. This chain uses TRBV20-1 with TRBJ1-1, with D perhaps matching TRBD1 (5 bases). Germline V gives CDR1 DFQATT, CDR2 SNEGSKA (reference sequence). The CDR3 sequence is 14 residues long. The ends were cut back, 3 bases at V and 2 bases at J, with 13 bases in the middle. Written as DNA, the CDR3 is TGCAGTGCTAGTCCCAACACAGGCAACACTGAAGCTTTCTTT. Translation gives CSASPNTGNTEAFF.

The rearrangement joins TRBV9 to TRBJ2-1; D possibly corresponds to TRBD1 (5 bases). This CDR3 spans 15 amino acids. The germline CDR1 and CDR2 sequences are SGDLS and YYNGEE. Trimming shortened V by 2 bases and J by 0 bases, and 9 bases separated the two germline ends. DNA of the CDR3: TGTGCCAGCAGCGTGGGGCCCCACTCCTACAATGAGCAGTTCTTC. This translates into CASSVGPHSYNEQFF.

The chain combines TRBV5-4 with TRBJ1-6; 8 bases fit TRBD1. Germline CDR1 SGHNT, CDR2 YYREEE (reference sequence). The CDR3 has 16 residues. The junction had 7 bases not matched to a gene; V was cut back by 4 bases and J by 4 bases. The CDR3 loop reads CASSTRGRGYNSPLHF. As DNA, the CDR3 is TGTGCCAGCAGCACCAGGGGGCGCGGGTATAATTCACCCCTCCACTTT.

V usage is TRBV29-1 and J usage is TRBJ1-2; tentatively, D is TRBD1 (6 bases). The germline V and J ends were trimmed by 4 bases and 6 bases, with 12 bases remaining between them. The CDR3 spans 12 residues. Germline V CDR1 and CDR2: SQVTM, ANQGSEA. The CDR3 nucleotides are TGCAGCGTTGGACAGGTGACGAATGGCTACACCTTC. Its protein product is CSVGQVTNGYTF.

This chain links TRBV7-6 with TRBJ1-5; possible D gene TRBD1, 6 bases. This CDR3 contains 16 residues. V shed 5 bases and J shed 4 bases, with 18 bases lying between them. CDR1 and CDR2 (germline): SGHVS, FNYEAQ. The CDR3 coding sequence is TGTGCCAGCAGCCTACAGGGTAGGGGTCGGAATCAGCCCCAGCATTTT. It is translated as CASSLQGRGRNQPQHF.

This clone has only a few counts. This chain uses TRBV5-1 with TRBJ2-1; tentative D call: TRBD2 (6 bases). Trimming pared 4 bases from V and 7 bases from J, leaving 12 bases between. Germline-derived CDR1 and CDR2 are SGHRS and YFSETQ. This CDR3 comprises 13 residues. Written as DNA, the CDR3 is TGCGCCAGCAGCAGGGAGGCGGGGAATGAGCAGTTCTTC. Protein: CASSREAGNEQFF.

The V gene is TRBV5-4, the J gene TRBJ2-1; 7 nucleotides line up with TRBD2. Germline assignment: CDR1 SGHNT and CDR2 YYREEE (reference sequence). The length of the CDR3 is 16 residues. The J segment lost 8 bases and the V segment lost 0 bases, leaving 11 bases of the junction unmatched. CDR3 residues: CASSLGWWEGPDEQFF. For the CDR3, the DNA is TGTGCCAGCAGCTTGGGGTGGTGGGAGGGCCCGGATGAGCAGTTCTTC.

This clone was recorded once. DNA of the CDR3: TGTGCCAGCAGCACGGACAGGGCCCGGGAGACCCAGTACTTC. Protein: CASSTDRARETQYF. V is TRBV7-2 and J is TRBJ2-5; 8 nucleotides line up with TRBD1. The CDR3 contains 14 residues. Germline V gives CDR1 SGHTA, CDR2 FQGNSA. The V segment lost 5 bases and the J segment 5 bases; nucleotides outside the gene matches: 7.